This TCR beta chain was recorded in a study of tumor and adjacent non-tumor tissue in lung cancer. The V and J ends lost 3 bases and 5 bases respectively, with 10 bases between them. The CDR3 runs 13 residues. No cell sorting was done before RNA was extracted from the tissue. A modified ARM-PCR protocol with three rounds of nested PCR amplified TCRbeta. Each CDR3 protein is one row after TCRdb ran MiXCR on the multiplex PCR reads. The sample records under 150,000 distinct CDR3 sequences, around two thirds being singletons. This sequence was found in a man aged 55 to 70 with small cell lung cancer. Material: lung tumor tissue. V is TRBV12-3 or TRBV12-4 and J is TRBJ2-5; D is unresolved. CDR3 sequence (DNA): TGTGCCAGCAGTTTGGGCAGAGCGGAGACCCAGTACTTC. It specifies CASSLGRAETQYF.